The T cell receptor beta chain described here comes from a study of CD8+ T cells in alopecia areata. This clone was counted once. Germline V gene sequence: CDR1 GTSNPN, CDR2 SVGIG (reference sequence). This CDR3 has 11 amino acids. Trimming stripped 3 bases from V and 6 bases from J, with 7 bases between. Sequencing templates came from extracted RNA that was reverse transcribed into cDNA. The table came from immunoSEQ multiplex PCR; TCRdb's copy has only in-frame clones and leaves some out. The sample lists roughly 250,000 clones; 67% were seen once. The sequencing here drew on CD4+ T cells sorted from blood, taken at week 0. The genes are TRBV30 and TRBJ2-3; no clear D gene. The receptor was isolated from a human donor with alopecia areata. The CDR3 DNA reads TGTGCCTGGAGACAATCGGATACGCAGTATTTT. It codes for CAWRQSDTQYF.